These T cell receptor beta chains were read from a single sample in a study of T-cell memory formation after mild COVID-19. From the 5' RACE reads, TCRdb called clonotypes with MiXCR, one entry per CDR3 protein. The profile shows 120,000 to 150,000 distinct CDR3 sequences, about 5.7% of them singletons. The sample was PBMCs or a T cell subset sorted from them (not recorded which). These receptor sequences come from an adult woman who had mild COVID-19 (a few samples of this study predate the infection). Cell type and time point are not known. CDR3s include the opening cysteine and the closing phenylalanine or tryptophan. The order of the fields is D gene, V gene, J gene, clone size, CDR3 protein, CDR3 DNA. A D gene is named only where the DNA matches it firmly. Clone size, where shown, is once, few, many, or a class for clones that have expanded.

d_call: NA; v_call: TRBV5-1; j_call: TRBJ2-7; clone_size: many; cdr3_aa: CASSPLSGTSYEQYF; cdr3_nt: TGCGCCAGCAGCCCCCTTAGCGGAACTTCCTACGAGCAGTACTTC
d_call: NA; v_call: TRBV7-9; j_call: TRBJ2-5; clone_size: NA; cdr3_aa: CASSSLIKETQYF; cdr3_nt: TGTGCCAGCAGCTCCCTTATAAAGGAGACCCAGTACTTC
d_call: NA; v_call: TRBV5-6; j_call: TRBJ2-1; clone_size: NA; cdr3_aa: CASSLPVGSDEQFF; cdr3_nt: TGTGCCAGCAGCTTGCCAGTGGGAAGCGATGAGCAGTTCTTC
d_call: TRBD2; v_call: TRBV4-2; j_call: TRBJ2-7; clone_size: many; cdr3_aa: CASSPSLAGTYEQYF; cdr3_nt: TGTGCCAGCAGCCCCTCACTAGCGGGCACCTACGAGCAGTACTTC
d_call: NA; v_call: TRBV29-1; j_call: TRBJ1-1; clone_size: NA; cdr3_aa: CSAGRGGSSEAFF; cdr3_nt: TGCAGCGCGGGCCGGGGAGGGTCCTCTGAAGCTTTCTTT
d_call: TRBD1; v_call: TRBV27; j_call: TRBJ1-3; clone_size: NA; cdr3_aa: CASRGQGGNTIYF; cdr3_nt: TGTGCCAGCAGGGGACAGGGAGGGAACACCATATATTTT
d_call: NA; v_call: TRBV6-5; j_call: TRBJ1-6; clone_size: NA; cdr3_aa: CASSYSGARNSPLHF; cdr3_nt: TGTGCCAGCAGTTACTCGGGGGCTCGGAATTCACCCCTCCACTTT
d_call: NA; v_call: TRBV12-3/TRBV12-4; j_call: TRBJ2-1; clone_size: few; cdr3_aa: CASSSPGNEQFF; cdr3_nt: TGTGCCAGCAGTTCCCCAGGGAATGAGCAGTTCTTC
d_call: TRBD2; v_call: TRBV9; j_call: TRBJ2-3; clone_size: many; cdr3_aa: CASSAHTSTGGLSDTQYF; cdr3_nt: TGTGCCAGCAGCGCCCACACTTCGACGGGAGGGCTGTCGGATACGCAGTATTTT
d_call: TRBD2; v_call: TRBV20-1; j_call: TRBJ2-3; clone_size: many; cdr3_aa: CSARVISRRESTDTQYF; cdr3_nt: TGCAGTGCTAGAGTCATCTCTAGGCGGGAGAGCACAGATACGCAGTATTTT
d_call: TRBD2; v_call: TRBV29-1; j_call: TRBJ2-1; clone_size: NA; cdr3_aa: CSVDGDYQGGEQFF; cdr3_nt: TGCAGCGTTGACGGGGACTACCAGGGCGGGGAGCAGTTCTTC
d_call: TRBD1; v_call: TRBV14; j_call: TRBJ2-4; clone_size: NA; cdr3_aa: CAIRDRVSGIQYF; cdr3_nt: TGTGCCATCAGGGACAGGGTGAGCGGCATTCAGTACTTC
d_call: NA; v_call: TRBV7-8; j_call: TRBJ2-1; clone_size: many; cdr3_aa: CASGHNEQFF; cdr3_nt: TGTGCCAGCGGGCACAATGAGCAGTTCTTC
d_call: NA; v_call: TRBV7-3; j_call: TRBJ2-1; clone_size: many; cdr3_aa: CASSLTWEGNEQFF; cdr3_nt: TGTGCCAGCAGCTTAACGTGGGAAGGCAATGAGCAGTTCTTC
d_call: TRBD2; v_call: TRBV7-3; j_call: TRBJ2-1; clone_size: few; cdr3_aa: CASSRGTSGSGNEQFF; cdr3_nt: TGTGCCAGCAGCCGCGGAACTAGCGGGAGCGGTAATGAGCAGTTCTTC
d_call: TRBD2; v_call: TRBV20-1; j_call: TRBJ2-1; clone_size: many; cdr3_aa: CSARDIPRVAGYNEQFF; cdr3_nt: TGCAGTGCTAGAGATATCCCCCGAGTAGCGGGGTACAATGAGCAGTTCTTC